The clone carrying this T cell receptor (beta chain) came up a few times. Methods used by the authors: Quantification of nucleated cells was approximated via reference gene primer amplification. Here immunoSEQ multiplex PCR was the method, and the copy in TCRdb shows in-frame clones only, minus some. D and trimming were read from the DNA, whereas the V and J calls and clone size are those reported in that table. The repertoire holds about 400,000 clones, with 89% as singletons. The sample originates from a study of blood T cell repertoires in COVID-19. Study overall: The analysed material was cDNA or gDNA that came from T cells, B-cell-depleted T cells, or PBMCs.

Researchers sorted participants into cohorts using their self-reported clinical history. Two negative PCRs, clearance, or symptom resolution had been documented for recovered Cohort 3 donors. Germline CDR1 reads SGDLS; CDR2 reads YYNGEE. This CDR3 contains 18 residues. V gave up 0 bases and J gave up 1 base, with 19 bases separating them. V gene TRBV9 combines with J gene TRBJ1-1, with D possibly TRBD1 on 6 matching bases. The sequenced sample was PBMCs or T cells enriched from blood (not recorded which). The receptor's source is a woman in her 30s who had recovered from COVID-19. CDR3 bases: TGTGCCAGCAGCGTAGCTCCTCCGGGGAGGGGGGGGAACACTGAAGCTTTCTTT. The encoded protein is CASSVAPPGRGGNTEAFF. Based on the CDR3 plus reference TRBV9 and TRBJ1-1, the full variable domain is DSGVTQTPKHLITATGQRVTLRCSPRSGDLSVYWYQQSLDQGLQFLIQYYNGEERAKGNILERFSAQQFPDLHSELNLSSLELGDSALYFCASSVAPPGRGGNTEAFFGQGTRLTVV.